This record looks at one TCR beta chain sequence and its context. Its antigen is not known. Vbeta (60) and Jbeta (13) primers were used in the PCR. TCRdb's table, derived via immunoSEQ multiplex PCR, lists solely in-frame clones and lacks some. The repertoire includes about 63,000 clones, approximately 70% of them detected once, and around 5.4% sits in the top ten. These data belong to a study of cytomegalovirus exposure and HLA in healthy donors. Study-level results: Most likely, a cluster of highly shared sequence variants arose as a sequencing artifact. Reports described diagnosis of cytomegalovirus status by the classifier as highly specific and sensitive.

The V gene's germline CDR1 is MNHEY and CDR2 SMNVEV (reference sequence). The CDR3 contains 17 residues. Trimming took off 1 base at V and 3 bases at J, with 15 bases between the two ends. The chain joins TRBV27 to TRBJ2-2, with a weak D call TRBD1 (6 bases). The sequencing sample was made of PBMCs. The sequence was obtained from a man aged 45-65 years in good health and CMV-seronegative. CDR3: CASSLLFTGMYTGELFF. CDR3 coding DNA: TGTGCCAGCAGTTTATTATTCACAGGGATGTACACCGGGGAGCTGTTTTTT.